These 11 T cell receptor beta chains share one sample of origin, sequenced in a study of cytomegalovirus exposure and HLA in healthy donors. Vbeta (60) and Jbeta (13) primers were used in the PCR. Data came from immunoSEQ multiplex PCR; TCRdb stores just in-frame clones and leaves some out. This table holds about 60,000 clones, 60% to 85% found once. Input material: PBMCs. The origin of the receptors is a woman aged 40-49 years in good health and CMV-seropositive.

The chain couples TRBV7-6 to TRBJ1-1; D is perhaps TRBD1 (5 bases). This CDR3 spans 14 amino acids. V was trimmed by 5 bases and J by 5 bases, leaving 15 bases between them. CDR1 and CDR2 from the germline V gene are SGHVS and FNYEAQ. CDR3 loop: CASSRVYQGTEAFF. CDR3 DNA: TGTGCCAGCAGCCGGGTTTACCAGGGAACTGAAGCTTTCTTT.

The V and J genes are TRBV14 and TRBJ2-2; D unclear. The V end was cut by 0 bases, the J end by 7 bases, with 9 bases between. The CDR3 contains 14 residues. Germline V CDR1 and CDR2: SGHDN, FVKESK. The CDR3 DNA sequence: TGTGCCAGCAGCCAAGACCGGGTAGACGGGGAGCTGTTTTTT. Protein: CASSQDRVDGELFF.

This chain joins TRBV7-8 and TRBJ2-5, with 10 bases lining up with TRBD2. CDR1 is SGHVS and CDR2 is FQNEAQ in the germline V gene. J gave up 5 bases and V 5 bases, and 8 bases lay outside the gene matches. The CDR3 sequence is 15 residues long. In nucleotides, the CDR3 is TGTGCCAGCAGCCAAGCTCTTAGCGGGGGGGAGACCCAGTACTTC. Amino acid sequence: CASSQALSGGETQYF.

The chain employs TRBV7-2 and TRBJ2-2, with unresolved D. V was pared by 3 bases and J by 2 bases, with 10 bases between. The CDR3 has 15 residues. In germline, CDR1 is SGHTA, CDR2 FQGNSA. The CDR3 DNA reads TGTGCCAGCAGCTTTGCAGGAATCAACACCGGGGAGCTGTTTTTT. It translates to CASSFAGINTGELFF. Full variable domain (missing parts from reference TRBV7-2 and TRBJ2-2): GAGVSQSPSNKVTEKGKDVELRCDPISGHTALYWYRQSLGQGLEFLIYFQGNSAPDKSGLPSDRFSAERTGGSVSTLTIQRTQQEDSAVYLCASSFAGINTGELFFGEGSRLTVL.

The J gene is TRBJ1-6, the V gene TRBV5-1, with D possibly matching TRBD1 (5 bases). The V and J ends lost 5 bases and 9 bases respectively, with 15 bases between them. Germline V lookup: CDR1 SGHRS, CDR2 YFSETQ. CDR3 size: 14 residues. The CDR3 sequence: CASRGGTGGSPLHF. The CDR3 DNA is TGCGCCAGCAGGGGAGGGACTGGGGGTTCACCCCTCCACTTT.

About this clone: No DNA is shown, since the ends of the CDR3 on it are uncertain; the CDR3 is the one TCRdb lists. The chain recombines TRBV6-4 with TRBJ2-1; TRBD1, the table's D call, was not compared with the DNA. The CDR3 has 16 residues if both end residues are counted. Germline values: CDR1 MRHNA, CDR2 SNTAGT. CDR3 in amino acids: CASILDGQGVDSWQFF.

The count of this clone is one. The chain has TRBV19 and TRBJ2-4; D is possibly TRBD1 (7 bases). Per the germline V gene, CDR1 is LNHDA and CDR2 is SQIVND (reference sequence). The CDR3 sequence is 17 residues long. The V gene lost 4 bases and the J gene lost 9 bases, with 25 bases spanning the gap. The CDR3: CASSTWTGGVERVIQYF. Written as DNA, the CDR3 is TGTGCCAGTAGTACATGGACAGGAGGGGTTGAGAGGGTCATTCAGTACTTC.

The chain links TRBV27 to TRBJ1-2; D may be TRBD1 (6 bases). V was cut by 6 bases and J by 5 bases, with 16 bases left in between. The CDR3 is 14 amino acids. The germline gives CDR1 MNHEY, CDR2 SMNVEV (reference sequence). The CDR3 is CASRAHGQYYGYTF. CDR3 bases: TGTGCCAGCAGAGCTCACGGACAGTATTATGGCTACACCTTC.

This rearrangement joins TRBV6-5 to TRBJ2-4; 8 bases fit TRBD1. Germline V gene sequence: CDR1 MNHEY, CDR2 SVGAGI. There are 14 residues in the CDR3. After removal of 5 bases from V and 2 bases from J, the junction contained 2 bases not matched to a gene. CDR3 amino acids: CASSRTGTKNIQYF. The CDR3 coding sequence is TGTGCCAGCAGTCGGACAGGGACCAAAAACATTCAGTACTTC.

About this clone itself: The same CDR3 also results from other DNA sequences found in this sample. The gene calls are TRBV19 and TRBJ2-6; D is unresolved. CDR3 size: 15 residues. The V end lost 0 bases, the J end lost 7 bases, and 10 bases lay between the germline ends. The germline CDR1 and CDR2 sequences are LNHDA and SQIVND (reference sequence). The CDR3 sequence: CASSIDSGKANVLTF. CDR3 nucleotide sequence: TGTGCCAGTAGTATAGATTCAGGCAAAGCCAACGTCCTGACTTTC.

The chain links TRBV29-1 to TRBJ2-3, with TRBD1 matching 8 bases. Per the germline V gene, CDR1 is SQVTM and CDR2 is ANQGSEA. Trimming removed 8 bases from V and 1 base from J; junction bases left unmatched: 5. CDR3 length equals 13 residues. The CDR3 region is CSHPTGGTDTQYF. The DNA of the CDR3 is TGCAGCCACCCGACAGGGGGCACAGATACGCAGTATTTT.